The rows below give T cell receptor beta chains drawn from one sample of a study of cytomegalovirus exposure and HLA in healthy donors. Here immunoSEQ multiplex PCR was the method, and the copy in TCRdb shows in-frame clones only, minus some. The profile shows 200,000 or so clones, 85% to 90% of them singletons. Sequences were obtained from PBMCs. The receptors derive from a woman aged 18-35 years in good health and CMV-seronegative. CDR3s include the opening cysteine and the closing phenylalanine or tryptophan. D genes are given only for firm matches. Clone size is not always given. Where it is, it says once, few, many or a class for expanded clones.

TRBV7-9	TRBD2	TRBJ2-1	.	TGTGCCAGCGCGGTGGTCCCTAGCGGGAGTGTGAATGAGCAGTTCTTC	CASAVVPSGSVNEQFF
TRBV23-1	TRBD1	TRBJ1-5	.	TGCGGCAGGTGGGACAGGGGGTCCCTTCGCGGTCAGCCCCAGCATTTT	CGRWDRGSLRGQPQHF
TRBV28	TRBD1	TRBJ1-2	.	TGTGCCAGTTGGGGACAGGACTATGGCTACACCTTC	CASWGQDYGYTF
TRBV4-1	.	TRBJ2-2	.	TGCGCCAGCAGTCGGGGGTTAAAGACCGGGGAGCTGTTTTTT	CASSRGLKTGELFF
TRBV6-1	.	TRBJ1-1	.	TGTGCCAGTATAGACAGCGCCGCGGAAGCTTTCTTT	CASIDSAAEAFF
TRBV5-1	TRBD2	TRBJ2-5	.	TGCGCCAGCAGCTTGGAGACTAGCGGGTTCGAGACCCAGTACTTC	CASSLETSGFETQYF
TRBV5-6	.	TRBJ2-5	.	TGTGCCAGCAGCTTGGCCCTGTACCAAGAGACCCAGTACTTC	CASSLALYQETQYF
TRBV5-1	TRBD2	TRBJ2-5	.	TGCGCCATCCCGGGGGGGCGGGAGACCCAGTACTTC	CAIPGGRETQYF
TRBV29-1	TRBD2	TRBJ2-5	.	TGCAGCGTTAGACTCCATGGGGGGGAAGAGACCCAGTACTTC	CSVRLHGGEETQYF
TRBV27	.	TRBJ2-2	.	TGTGCCAGCAGAATTGGCGGGATGGGAGTGGGCGGGGAGCTGTTTTTT	CASRIGGMGVGGELFF
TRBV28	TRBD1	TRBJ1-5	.	TGTGCCAGCAGTCATGGACAGGTCAATCAGCCCCAGCATTTT	CASSHGQVNQPQHF
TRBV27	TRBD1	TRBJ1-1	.	TGTGCCATCCTGGGGGGACAGGGGAACACTGAAGCTTTCTTT	CAILGGQGNTEAFF
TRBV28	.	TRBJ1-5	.	TGTGCCAGCTGGGGCCGATATAGCAATCAGCCCCAGCATTTT	CASWGRYSNQPQHF
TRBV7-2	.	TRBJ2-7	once	TGTGCCAGCAGCCCAGGGGCGGGTGAGCAGTACTTC	CASSPGAGEQYF
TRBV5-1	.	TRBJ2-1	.	TGCGCCAGCAGCGCGGGGCTAGCCTACAATGAGCAGTTCTTC	CASSAGLAYNEQFF
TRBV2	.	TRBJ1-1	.	TGTGCCAGCAGTGAATATACTGAAGCTTTCTTT	CASSEYTEAFF
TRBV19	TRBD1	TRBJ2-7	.	TGTGCCAGTAGTATGAGGGGGACAGGGGGCGAGCAGTACTTC	CASSMRGTGGEQYF
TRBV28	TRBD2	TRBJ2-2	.	TGTGCCAGCAGTTTACTGGTAGCGGGAGCGGCCGGGGAGCTGTTTTTT	CASSLLVAGAAGELFF
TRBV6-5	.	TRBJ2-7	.	TGTGCCAGCAGACACCTAGGTGAGACCTACGAGCAGTACTTC	CASRHLGETYEQYF
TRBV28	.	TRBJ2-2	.	TGTGCCAGCAGTTCTTATCTCCTCGGGACCGGGGAGCTGTTTTTT	CASSSYLLGTGELFF
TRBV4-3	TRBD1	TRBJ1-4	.	TGCGCCAGCAGCCAACCCGGTCCGGGGACAGGGAACGAAAAACTGTTTTTT	CASSQPGPGTGNEKLFF
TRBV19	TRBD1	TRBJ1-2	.	TGTGCCAGTAGTTCACGGGACAGGGGTAAAGGCTACACCTTC	CASSSRDRGKGYTF
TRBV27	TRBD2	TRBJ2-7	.	TGTGCCAGCAGTCAGGGACTAGCGGGAGTGTACGAGCAGTACTTC	CASSQGLAGVYEQYF
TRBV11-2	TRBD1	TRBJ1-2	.	TGTGCCAGCAGCTTTAACAGGGGGCAGAGCGGCTACACCTTC	CASSFNRGQSGYTF